This T cell receptor beta chain was identified in a study of T cells in Graves' hyperthyroidism and ophthalmopathy. General study results and limits: Among clonotypes expanded in thyroid above 0.001, most were also found in blood.

Every diagnosis used clinical symptoms, serum thyroxine and TRAb, thyroid ultrasound and orbital computed tomography. This clonotype was picked up many times. Its antigen remains unidentified. RNA transcripts were the template for amplifying TCR beta CDR3 regions. TCR CDR3 regions were first amplified by RT-PCR with HTBI primers. Each CDR3 protein gets one entry after TCRdb re-called the multiplex PCR reads with MiXCR. The sample has roughly 380,000 distinct CDR3 sequences; around 18% are singletons. V trimming: 3 bases; J trimming: 2 bases; junction bases outside the gene matches: 5. This CDR3 contains 16 residues. Per the germline V gene, CDR1 is MGHDK and CDR2 is SYGVNS.

The J gene is TRBJ2-2, the V gene TRBV25-1, with TRBD1 identical over 8 bases. The sequence derives from a woman aged 40 to 55 with Graves' ophthalmopathy. The source material was blood. CDR3 DNA sequence: TGTGCCAGCAGTGAGTTACAGGGGGACAACACCGGGGAGCTGTTTTTT. This sequence encodes CASSELQGDNTGELFF. The complete variable domain, with remaining parts taken from reference TRBV25-1 and TRBJ2-2, reads EADIYQTPRYLVIGTGKKITLECSQTMGHDKMYWYQQDPGMELHLIHYSYGVNSTEKGDLSSESTVSRIRTEHFPLTLESARPSHTSQYLCASSELQGDNTGELFFGEGSRLTVL.